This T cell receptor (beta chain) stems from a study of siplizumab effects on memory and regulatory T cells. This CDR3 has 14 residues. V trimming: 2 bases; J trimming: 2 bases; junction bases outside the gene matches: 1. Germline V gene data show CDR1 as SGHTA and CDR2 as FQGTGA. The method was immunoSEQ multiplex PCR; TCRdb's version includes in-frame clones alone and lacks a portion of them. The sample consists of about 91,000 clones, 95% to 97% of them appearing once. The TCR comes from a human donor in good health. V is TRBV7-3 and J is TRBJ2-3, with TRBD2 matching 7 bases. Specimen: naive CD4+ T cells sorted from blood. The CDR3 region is CASSLERDTDTQYF. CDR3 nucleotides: TGTGCCAGCAGCTTAGAGCGGGACACAGATACGCAGTATTTT.